The rows below give T cell receptor beta chains drawn from one sample of a study of blood T cell repertoires in COVID-19. The data were produced by immunoSEQ multiplex PCR, yet TCRdb's version contains in-frame clones alone and is incomplete. The sample yields 150,000 to 200,000 clones, approximately 86% seen once. The sample consisted of peripheral blood. The receptor set was obtained from a man between 35 and 55 years old with active or convalescent COVID-19. Both conserved end residues are part of each CDR3. Fields, in order: V gene, clone size, CDR3 protein. The size of a clone is reported for some rows only, either as once, few or many, or as a class for expanded clones.

v_call: TRBV7-3
clone_size: -
cdr3_aa: CASSSTGRNTEAFF

v_call: TRBV29-1
clone_size: -
cdr3_aa: CSVDGLAGAGTDTQYF

v_call: TRBV28
clone_size: -
cdr3_aa: CASSPGQFPQPQHF

v_call: TRBV27
clone_size: -
cdr3_aa: CASSLLVAGLKNNEQFF

v_call: TRBV6-5
clone_size: -
cdr3_aa: CASTPPGGSDQPQHF

v_call: TRBV12-2
clone_size: -
cdr3_aa: CASRLGGQGECGYTF

v_call: TRBV3-1/TRBV3-2
clone_size: -
cdr3_aa: CASSQGTGLNTEAFF

v_call: TRBV4-3
clone_size: -
cdr3_aa: CASSQDYVGAGDTQYF

v_call: TRBV7-9
clone_size: -
cdr3_aa: CASSFAGELFF

v_call: TRBV20-1
clone_size: -
cdr3_aa: CSASSSTVGEQYF

v_call: TRBV2
clone_size: once
cdr3_aa: CASSGQNTEAFF

v_call: TRBV19
clone_size: -
cdr3_aa: CASRGQGGQPQHF

v_call: TRBV9
clone_size: -
cdr3_aa: CASSVGQDTQYF

v_call: TRBV11-2
clone_size: -
cdr3_aa: CASSFRSGYTF

v_call: TRBV3-1/TRBV3-2
clone_size: -
cdr3_aa: CASSQSIAGGVGEQFF

v_call: TRBV27
clone_size: -
cdr3_aa: CASSLSAGAQPQHF

v_call: TRBV15
clone_size: -
cdr3_aa: CATSRDKTGYGYTF

v_call: TRBV4-1
clone_size: -
cdr3_aa: CASSPRVNNSPLHF

v_call: TRBV4-2
clone_size: -
cdr3_aa: CASGRFSDSNQPQHF

v_call: TRBV9
clone_size: once
cdr3_aa: CASSVEAVPRVEKLFF

v_call: TRBV7-2
clone_size: -
cdr3_aa: CASSHTPYEQYF

v_call: TRBV19
clone_size: -
cdr3_aa: CASSIGGVFSGNTIYF

v_call: TRBV28
clone_size: -
cdr3_aa: CASSHATLTEYGYTF

v_call: TRBV11-2
clone_size: -
cdr3_aa: CASSTDRAYYNSPLHF

v_call: TRBV19
clone_size: -
cdr3_aa: CASSGGYNQPQHF

v_call: TRBV4-2
clone_size: -
cdr3_aa: CASSQEGRTEAFF

v_call: TRBV2
clone_size: -
cdr3_aa: CASSERDLPEAFF

v_call: TRBV19
clone_size: -
cdr3_aa: CASSLRNTIYF

v_call: TRBV5-1
clone_size: -
cdr3_aa: CASSLMGQGNGYTF

v_call: TRBV7-2
clone_size: -
cdr3_aa: CASSSDIRYEQYF

v_call: TRBV19
clone_size: -
cdr3_aa: CASQEGSPGYGYTF

v_call: TRBV6-2/TRBV6-3
clone_size: -
cdr3_aa: CASSARQGPRETQYF

v_call: TRBV29-1
clone_size: -
cdr3_aa: CSVKQGRNTEAFF

v_call: TRBV6-2/TRBV6-3
clone_size: -
cdr3_aa: CASSYGQGGSYEQYF

v_call: TRBV7-3
clone_size: once
cdr3_aa: CASSLTGGTLVEDTQYF

v_call: TRBV9
clone_size: few
cdr3_aa: CASSVNGNEQYF

v_call: TRBV30
clone_size: -
cdr3_aa: CAWSGRGSSEKLFF

v_call: TRBV2
clone_size: -
cdr3_aa: CASRVGTGVYYGYTF

v_call: TRBV27
clone_size: few
cdr3_aa: CASARVHSPLHF

v_call: TRBV30
clone_size: -
cdr3_aa: CAWSFLSRTGSPLHF

v_call: TRBV3-1/TRBV3-2
clone_size: -
cdr3_aa: CASSQDPPGLAGGLDTQYF

v_call: TRBV28
clone_size: -
cdr3_aa: CASSLGGHQPQHF

v_call: TRBV7-9
clone_size: -
cdr3_aa: CASSRRGSNQPQHF

v_call: TRBV27
clone_size: -
cdr3_aa: CASSPWTGGKTVF

v_call: TRBV19
clone_size: -
cdr3_aa: CASSIGAGAQETQYF

v_call: TRBV4-1
clone_size: few
cdr3_aa: CASSQFKGLGEQYF

v_call: TRBV15
clone_size: -
cdr3_aa: CATSRDRASAQETQYF

v_call: TRBV28
clone_size: -
cdr3_aa: CASSFSQIYGYTF

v_call: TRBV28
clone_size: -
cdr3_aa: CASSLQGFQPQHF

v_call: TRBV7-9
clone_size: -
cdr3_aa: CASSLITREEAFF

v_call: TRBV11-2
clone_size: -
cdr3_aa: CASSFQRGGMNEQFF

v_call: TRBV5-4
clone_size: -
cdr3_aa: CASSLGGGHLNTDTQYF

v_call: TRBV7-9
clone_size: -
cdr3_aa: CASSLTGFSGNTIYF

v_call: TRBV5-1
clone_size: -
cdr3_aa: CASSPTPQETQYF

v_call: TRBV10-3
clone_size: -
cdr3_aa: CAISDRVVLAGRETQYF

v_call: TRBV6-2/TRBV6-3
clone_size: -
cdr3_aa: CASSDPGQGAGEQYF

v_call: TRBV18
clone_size: -
cdr3_aa: CASSGGMNTEAFF

v_call: TRBV4-1
clone_size: -
cdr3_aa: CASSQVAESNYGYTF

v_call: TRBV2
clone_size: -
cdr3_aa: CASRLNLNTDTQYF